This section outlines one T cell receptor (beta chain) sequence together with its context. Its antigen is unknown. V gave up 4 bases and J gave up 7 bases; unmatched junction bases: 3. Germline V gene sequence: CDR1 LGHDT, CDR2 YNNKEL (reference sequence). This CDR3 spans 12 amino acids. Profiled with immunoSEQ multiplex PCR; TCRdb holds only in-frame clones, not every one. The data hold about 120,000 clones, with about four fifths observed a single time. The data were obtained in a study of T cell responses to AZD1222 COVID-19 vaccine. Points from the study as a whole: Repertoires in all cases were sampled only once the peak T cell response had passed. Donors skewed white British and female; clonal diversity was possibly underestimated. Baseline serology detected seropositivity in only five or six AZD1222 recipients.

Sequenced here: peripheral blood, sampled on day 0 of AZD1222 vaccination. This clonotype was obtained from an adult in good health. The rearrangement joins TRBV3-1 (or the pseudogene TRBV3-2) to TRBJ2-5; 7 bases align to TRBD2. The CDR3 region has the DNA TGTGCCAGCAGCCTAGCGGGCTCGACCCAGTACTTC. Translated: CASSLAGSTQYF.